The 11 T cell receptor beta chains reported below all come from one sample, sequenced in a study of shared clonotypes between healthy human individuals. The naive CD8 fraction comprised CD45RO-negative cells positively selected for CCR7 and excluded terminally differentiated effector memory CD45RA+ cells. TCRdb's table, derived via immunoSEQ multiplex PCR, lists solely in-frame clones and lacks some. The sample lists roughly 2 million clones; 85% to 95% were seen once. The source material was naive CD8+ T cells sorted from blood. Receptor source: a man aged 18-30 years in good health.

This clone was picked up one time. This chain connects TRBV6-5 to TRBJ2-7; 8 nucleotides match TRBD1. Germline CDR1 MNHEY, CDR2 SVGAGI. The CDR3 loop spans 16 amino acids. V shed 0 bases, J shed 0 bases, and the junction held 4 bases outside the gene matches. CDR3 bases: TGTGCCAGCAGTTACTCCGGGGGACAGGTCTCCTACGAGCAGTACTTC. It codes for CASSYSGGQVSYEQYF.

V is TRBV11-2 and J is TRBJ2-7, with TRBD1 matching over 7 bases. CDR1 is SGHAT and CDR2 is FQNNGV in the germline V gene. The CDR3 extends over 14 amino acids. V lost 3 bases to trimming and J lost 4 bases; unmatched junction nucleotides: 6. DNA for the CDR3: TGTGCCAGCAGCTTCCCGGGACAGAATTACGAGCAGTACTTC. Translated, it gives CASSFPGQNYEQYF.

The V call is TRBV5-4, the J call TRBJ2-7, with 10 positions matching TRBD1. The V segment lost 0 bases and the J segment 3 bases; nucleotides outside the gene matches: 9. The CDR3 is 17 amino acids. Looked up from germline, CDR1 is SGHNT and CDR2 is YYREEE (reference sequence). CDR3 in amino acids: CASSLVPLDRGYYEQYF. CDR3 nucleotide sequence: TGTGCCAGCAGCTTGGTGCCCTTGGACAGGGGGTACTACGAGCAGTACTTC.

The genes are TRBV7-9 and TRBJ2-7; tentatively, D is TRBD1 (6 bases). This CDR3 has 17 residues. Germline loops: CDR1 SEHNR, CDR2 FQNEAQ (reference sequence). V was trimmed by 1 base and J by 3 bases, leaving 19 bases between them. The CDR3 spells CASSLGVPGVPYYEQYF. CDR3 nucleotides: TGTGCCAGCAGCTTAGGGGTGCCAGGGGTTCCCTACTACGAGCAGTACTTC.

The V call is TRBV2, the J call TRBJ1-4; no firm D call. The CDR3 spans 15 residues. Germline CDR1 SNHLY, CDR2 FYNNEI. V dropped 0 bases and J dropped 5 bases, with 10 bases sitting between them. The CDR3 DNA reads as TGTGCCAGCAGTGAAGCGTACGGTATGAATGAAAAACTGTTTTTT. Translating gives CASSEAYGMNEKLFF.

The sample holds one count of this clone. V and J are TRBV7-9 and TRBJ2-7, with TRBD1 identical over 10 bases. Trimming took 5 bases from V and 5 from J; bases not matched to a gene: 9. The CDR3 length is 15 residues. Germline V lookup: CDR1 SEHNR, CDR2 FQNEAQ (reference sequence). CDR3 region: CASSRGQGEVNEQYF. As DNA, the CDR3 is TGTGCCAGCAGCAGAGGACAGGGGGAGGTTAACGAGCAGTACTTC. Full variable domain (missing parts from reference TRBV7-9 and TRBJ2-7): DTGVSQNPRHKITKRGQNVTFRCDPISEHNRLYWYRQTLGQGPEFLTYFQNEAQLEKSRLLSDRFSAERPKGSFSTLEIQRTEQGDSAMYLCASSRGQGEVNEQYFGPGTRLTVT.

J is TRBJ2-7 and V is TRBV18; D remains ambiguous. Germline CDR1 and CDR2: KGHSH and LQKENI. The V end lost 6 bases, the J end lost 0 bases, and 3 bases lay between the germline ends. The length of the CDR3 is 11 residues. The CDR3 DNA reads TGTGCCAGCTCTATCTCCTACGAGCAGTACTTC. This translates into CASSISYEQYF.

The CDR3 is CASSQELGPNNSPLHF. In DNA, the CDR3 is TGCGCCAGCAGCCAAGAGTTGGGTCCAAATAATTCACCCCTCCACTTT. The chain links TRBV4-1 to TRBJ1-6; D is undetermined. Germline V gene data show CDR1 as MGHRA and CDR2 as YSYEKL. The V and J ends lost 0 bases and 5 bases respectively, with 11 bases between them. This CDR3 is built from 16 residues.

The rearrangement uses TRBV28 and TRBJ2-4; possible D gene TRBD1, 5 bases. V was shortened by 2 bases and J by 8 bases, with 10 bases between the two germline ends. Germline V lookup: CDR1 MDHEN, CDR2 SYDVKM. The CDR3 extends over 13 amino acids. Written as DNA, the CDR3 is TGTGCCAGCAGTTTAGGGGCATGGGACATTCAGTACTTC. The encoded protein is CASSLGAWDIQYF.

Only one count was recorded for this clone. J is TRBJ1-1 and V is TRBV7-9; D remains unclear. Germline-derived CDR1 and CDR2 are SEHNR and FQNEAQ (reference sequence). The CDR3 covers 12 residues. V gave up 8 bases and J gave up 3 bases, with 10 bases separating them. CDR3 DNA sequence: TGTGCCAGCGGGAGTGGCGACACTGAAGCTTTCTTT. This gives the protein CASGSGDTEAFF. Combining the CDR3 with reference TRBV7-9 and TRBJ1-1 gives the whole variable domain DTGVSQNPRHKITKRGQNVTFRCDPISEHNRLYWYRQTLGQGPEFLTYFQNEAQLEKSRLLSDRFSAERPKGSFSTLEIQRTEQGDSAMYLCASGSGDTEAFFGQGTRLTVV.

The V call is TRBV23-1, the J call TRBJ2-7; a weak D match, TRBD1 (6 bases). TRBV23-1 is noted as an ORF with a role that remains uncertain. V was trimmed by 4 bases and J by 11 bases, leaving 15 bases between them. This CDR3 region has 12 residues. The CDR3 DNA reads as TGCGCCAGCAGTCCCCCGGACAGAATGGAGTACTTC. As protein: CASSPPDRMEYF.